The rows below give T cell receptor beta chains drawn from one sample of a study of T cells in Graves' hyperthyroidism and ophthalmopathy. TCRdb analysed the multiplex PCR reads with MiXCR anew, one entry per CDR3 protein. Among 340,000 or so distinct CDR3 sequences listed, roughly 18% were seen once. Sequencing was carried out using blood. The receptors come from a woman in her forties or fifties with Graves' hyperthyroidism. The CDR3 runs from the conserved cysteine through the conserved F or W. D genes are given only for firm matches. Size values are once, few and many counts, or a class for expanded clones, and some rows have none.

V,size,D,J,CDR3,DNA
TRBV5-6,few,-,TRBJ2-7,CASSLDGVYEQYF,TGTGCCAGCAGCTTGGACGGCGTCTACGAGCAGTACTTC
TRBV12-3/TRBV12-4,many,TRBD2,TRBJ2-3,CASQWAGGGTDTQYF,TGTGCCAGCCAGTGGGCGGGGGGGGGCACAGATACGCAGTATTTT
TRBV14,few,-,TRBJ2-1,CASSQASSLAEQFF,TGTGCCAGCAGCCAAGCTTCTTCCCTAGCGGAGCAGTTCTTC
TRBV27,many,-,TRBJ1-2,CASSGGDSGGYTF,TGTGCCAGCAGCGGAGGGGATTCAGGTGGCTACACCTTC
TRBV18,-,-,TRBJ2-3,CASSTRDGLLDTQYF,TGTGCCAGCTCAACAAGGGACGGATTGTTGGATACGCAGTATTTT
TRBV3-1,once,TRBD2,TRBJ2-7,CASSQDLLAGGSYEQYF,TGTGCCAGCAGCCAAGACCTCCTAGCGGGGGGATCCTACGAGCAGTACTTC
TRBV20-1,few,TRBD1,TRBJ2-7,CSARGQESSYEQYF,TGCAGTGCTCGTGGACAGGAAAGCTCCTACGAGCAGTACTTC
TRBV11-1,many,TRBD1,TRBJ1-1,CASSLEGRGPYTEAFF,TGTGCCAGCAGCTTGGAAGGTAGGGGGCCGTACACTGAAGCTTTCTTT
TRBV29-1,-,-,TRBJ1-2,CSVEAGALNYGYTF,TGCAGCGTTGAGGCAGGGGCCCTCAACTATGGCTACACCTTC
TRBV29-1,few,TRBD1,TRBJ2-1,CSVLIRTGVRNEQFF,TGCAGCGTTCTAATACGGACAGGGGTCCGCAATGAGCAGTTCTTC
TRBV20-1,many,-,TRBJ1-1,CSASLGRGAFF,TGCAGTGCTAGTTTGGGGCGGGGGGCTTTCTTT
TRBV3-1,-,TRBD1,TRBJ1-3,CASSRQGWGNTIYF,TGTGCCAGCAGCCGACAGGGGTGGGGAAACACCATATATTTT
TRBV12-3/TRBV12-4,few,TRBD2,TRBJ2-1,CASSKGLANEQFF,TGTGCCAGCAGCAAGGGACTAGCCAATGAGCAGTTCTTC
TRBV6-1,many,-,TRBJ2-2,CASSYSRDTGELFF,TGTGCCAGCAGTTATAGCAGGGACACCGGGGAGCTGTTTTTT
TRBV27,few,-,TRBJ1-1,CASSGGTPPRTEAFF,TGTGCCAGCAGTGGCGGGACCCCCCCGAGGACTGAAGCTTTCTTT
TRBV19,few,TRBD1,TRBJ1-2,CASSTSTNLGTGCTF,TGTGCCAGTAGTACCTCGACGAACTTGGGGACAGGGTGCACCTTC
TRBV2,-,-,TRBJ2-2,CASRARSTNTGELFF,TGTGCCAGCAGAGCCCGGAGCACCAACACCGGGGAGCTGTTTTTT
TRBV5-8,many,-,TRBJ1-1,CASSPGGPWNWGPNTEAFF,TGTGCCAGCAGCCCGGGCGGGCCATGGAACTGGGGGCCGAACACTGAAGCTTTCTTT
TRBV11-2,many,TRBD1,TRBJ1-2,CASSLDRGRSEGYTF,TGTGCCAGCAGCTTAGACAGGGGGCGAAGTGAAGGCTACACCTTC
TRBV24-1,-,TRBD2,TRBJ2-3,CATSDLTSGSGDTQYF,TGTGCCACCAGTGATTTAACTAGCGGGAGTGGAGATACGCAGTATTTT
TRBV5-1,-,-,TRBJ2-2,CASSQRDPNTGELFF,TGCGCCAGCAGTCAACGGGACCCGAACACCGGGGAGCTGTTTTTT
TRBV20-1,-,TRBD1,TRBJ1-1,CSASTGLGTEAFF,TGCAGTGCTTCGACAGGGCTGGGCACTGAAGCTTTCTTT
TRBV2,-,-,TRBJ1-1,CASSEAGGMNTEAFF,TGTGCCAGCAGTGAAGCGGGCGGTATGAACACTGAAGCTTTCTTT
TRBV9,few,-,TRBJ1-2,CASSVGGQENYGYTF,TGTGCCAGCAGCGTAGGGGGCCAGGAGAACTATGGCTACACCTTC
TRBV7-9,few,-,TRBJ1-5,CASSPDSAGNQPQHF,TGTGCCAGCAGCCCCGACAGTGCCGGCAATCAGCCCCAGCATTTT
TRBV6-1,many,-,TRBJ2-7,CASSPPFGRASGRPYEQYF,TGTGCCAGCAGCCCCCCCTTTGGCAGGGCCAGTGGCCGCCCCTACGAGCAGTACTTC
TRBV7-3,-,-,TRBJ2-7,CASSQSQEYEQYF,TGTGCCAGCAGCCAATCTCAGGAGTACGAGCAGTACTTC
TRBV12-3/TRBV12-4,few,-,TRBJ2-6,CASSPWGAGKSSGANVLTF,TGTGCCAGCAGCCCGTGGGGGGCTGGTAAGAGCTCTGGGGCCAACGTCCTGACTTTC
TRBV3-1,many,-,TRBJ1-2,CASSQDLRGGYTF,TGTGCCAGCAGCCAAGATCTCCGAGGAGGCTACACCTTC
TRBV11-1,-,-,TRBJ2-3,CASSPRDGGRVITDTQYF,TGTGCCAGCAGCCCCCGGGACGGGGGGCGCGTTATCACAGATACGCAGTATTTT
TRBV11-2,many,-,TRBJ1-1,CASSLRGQGTEAFF,TGTGCCAGCAGCTTAAGGGGACAAGGCACTGAAGCTTTCTTT
TRBV4-1,few,-,TRBJ2-1,CASSQVLNEQFF,TGCGCCAGCAGCCAAGTCCTGAATGAGCAGTTCTTC
TRBV3-1,-,-,TRBJ1-4,CASRQGNHPNEKLFF,TGTGCCAGCAGACAGGGCAACCACCCGAATGAAAAACTGTTTTTT
TRBV11-2,many,-,TRBJ2-5,CASSLGGAGTPRETQYF,TGTGCCAGCAGCTTAGGGGGTGCGGGGACACCTCGGGAGACCCAGTACTTC
TRBV20-1,many,TRBD2,TRBJ2-1,CSALGTSGNEQFF,TGCAGTGCTCTAGGGACTAGCGGGAATGAGCAGTTCTTC
TRBV5-1,-,TRBD1,TRBJ2-7,CASSPRQGNYEQYF,TGCGCCAGCAGCCCCAGACAGGGGAACTACGAGCAGTACTTC
TRBV5-1,many,-,TRBJ2-1,CASSFVLALAGASSYNEQFF,TGCGCCAGCAGCTTTGTACTCGCTCTGGCGGGGGCTAGCTCCTACAATGAGCAGTTCTTC
TRBV19,-,TRBD2,TRBJ2-3,CASSRWTSVHRDTQYF,TGTGCCAGTAGTCGATGGACTAGCGTTCACCGGGATACGCAGTATTTT
TRBV10-3,many,TRBD2,TRBJ2-3,CAISRQLAGEDTQYF,TGTGCCATCAGCCGCCAACTAGCGGGGGAAGATACGCAGTATTTT
TRBV2,-,-,TRBJ1-3,CATGQRDSGNTIYF,TGTGCCACCGGACAGCGAGACTCTGGAAACACCATATATTTT
TRBV3-1,few,TRBD2,TRBJ2-3,CASSQGGGLSTDTQYF,TGTGCCAGCAGCCAAGGCGGGGGACTTAGCACAGATACGCAGTATTTT
TRBV20-1,many,-,TRBJ1-5,CSAREPLGGNQPQHF,TGCAGTGCTAGAGAACCTTTGGGGGGCAATCAGCCCCAGCATTTT
TRBV30,few,TRBD1,TRBJ2-1,CAWSQPKLGQGFLVTYNEQFF,TGTGCCTGGAGTCAACCGAAACTGGGACAGGGTTTTCTAGTGACCTACAATGAGCAGTTCTTC
TRBV2,many,-,TRBJ2-6,CASSDGGAGANVLTF,TGTGCCAGCAGTGATGGGGGCGCAGGGGCCAACGTCCTGACTTTC
TRBV30,few,TRBD2,TRBJ2-3,CAWSAGAAGVFTDTQYF,TGTGCCTGGAGTGCCGGCGCAGCGGGGGTGTTCACAGATACGCAGTATTTT
TRBV27,many,-,TRBJ2-5,CAIGHGAETQYF,TGTGCCATCGGACACGGGGCAGAGACCCAGTACTTC
TRBV12-3/TRBV12-4,many,-,TRBJ1-1,CASSPWEAGTEAFF,TGTGCCAGCAGCCCCTGGGAGGCAGGGACTGAAGCTTTCTTT
TRBV5-1,many,TRBD2,TRBJ2-7,CASSLRGGPYEQYF,TGCGCCAGCAGCTTGCGGGGAGGGCCCTACGAGCAGTACTTC